A selection of T cell receptor beta chains follows, all from one sample in a study of blood T cell repertoires in COVID-19. The data were produced by immunoSEQ multiplex PCR, yet TCRdb's version contains in-frame clones alone and is incomplete. The sample shows around 340,000 clones, approximately 86% of them seen only once. Sequenced sample: peripheral blood. The receptors come from a woman in her fifties or sixties with COVID-19, enrolled during active disease. Each CDR3 is given with its conserved first and last residue. The D gene is left open where the match is weak. Part of the rows lack a size; the others show once, few, many or a class for expanded clones.

>NA|TRBD1|TRBV7-9|TRBJ2-2
TGTGCCAGCAGCTCCTATACCCAACCGGGACAGTTCGTCGGGGAGCTGTTTTTT
CASSSYTQPGQFVGELFF
>NA|TRBD2|TRBV9|TRBJ2-3
TGTGCCAGCAGCATTAGCGGGGGAAGCACAGATACGCAGTATTTT
CASSISGGSTDTQYF
>few|TRBD1|TRBV6-1|TRBJ1-5
TGTGCCAGCAGTGAAAGGAGACAGGGTGGACGGCTTGCCCTAATCGGGAGCAATCAGCCCCAGCATTTT
CASSERRQGGRLALIGSNQPQHF
>NA|TRBD1|TRBV18|TRBJ1-1
TGTGCCAGCTCACCGCCGGGACAGAGAAACACTGAAGCTTTCTTT
CASSPPGQRNTEAFF
>few|TRBD1|TRBV27|TRBJ2-1
TGTGCCAGCAGCCTCAGGGGGCCCTCCTACAATGAGCAGTTCTTC
CASSLRGPSYNEQFF
>once|NA|TRBV6-2/TRBV6-3|TRBJ1-2
TGTGCCAGCAGTTACCTTTATGGCTACACCTTC
CASSYLYGYTF
>NA|TRBD1|TRBV11-2|TRBJ1-5
TGTGCCAGCAGCTCTGGAGACAGGGGGCGGACTCAGCCCCAGCATTTT
CASSSGDRGRTQPQHF
>NA|TRBD1|TRBV14|TRBJ1-6
TGTGCCAGCAGTCAAGAAGGGACAGGGGTTTCACCCCTCCACTTT
CASSQEGTGVSPLHF
>NA|TRBD1|TRBV4-3|TRBJ1-1
TGCGCCAGCAGCCCCTCGGACAGGGGGGCTGAAGCTTTCTTT
CASSPSDRGAEAFF
>NA|NA|TRBV30|TRBJ1-1
TGTGCCTGGACGAAGGGGTCGCTAGAGAACACTGAAGCTTTCTTT
CAWTKGSLENTEAFF
>NA|TRBD2|TRBV19|TRBJ2-1
TGTGCCAGTAGTATCTATAGCGGGGGGAACTCCTACAATGAGCAGTTCTTC
CASSIYSGGNSYNEQFF
>NA|NA|TRBV7-2|TRBJ1-3
TGTGCCAGCAGCTTCTGGGGGGGGCCCAATACAGGAAACACCATATATTTT
CASSFWGGPNTGNTIYF
>NA|NA|TRBV15|TRBJ1-2
TGTGCCACCAGTCAAGGGGAAAAAGTAGGCTACACCTTC
CATSQGEKVGYTF
>NA|NA|TRBV2|TRBJ2-4
TGTGCCAGCAGTGTATCCATTCAGTACTTC
CASSVSIQYF
>NA|NA|TRBV25-1|TRBJ2-5
TGTGCCAGCAGTGAATTCGCAGGGAAAGAGACCCAGTACTTC
CASSEFAGKETQYF
>NA|TRBD2|TRBV25-1|TRBJ2-5
TGTGCCAGCAGGGAGGGCGGGGGGTACCAAGAGACCCAGTACTTC
CASREGGGYQETQYF
>NA|NA|TRBV6-2/TRBV6-3|TRBJ1-3
TGTGCCAGCAGTGGACACCACCGATACTCTGGAAACACCATATATTTT
CASSGHHRYSGNTIYF
>NA|NA|TRBV27|TRBJ1-2
TGTGCCAGCAGTCCCCTCATTGGGCACCTCCCCTCTAACTATGGCTACACCTTC
CASSPLIGHLPSNYGYTF
>once|NA|TRBV19|TRBJ1-2
TGTGCCAGTAGCCCTAACTCCTACAGGGTTCCCGCCATCTATGGCTACACCTTC
CASSPNSYRVPAIYGYTF
>few|NA|TRBV5-5|TRBJ1-5
TGTGCCAGCAGCTTGTCAGGGGTGGGGCAGCCCCAGCATTTT
CASSLSGVGQPQHF
>NA|NA|TRBV11-3|TRBJ1-1
TGTGCCAGCAGCTGGGCCAAACGGGGGAACACTGAAGCTTTCTTT
CASSWAKRGNTEAFF
>many|TRBD1|TRBV6-5|TRBJ2-3
TGTGCCAGCAGAAGGGACAGGGGGCCAACAGATACGCAGTATTTT
CASRRDRGPTDTQYF
>once|TRBD1|TRBV28|TRBJ2-7
TGTGCCATGGGGTCCCCCAGGGGGAACGAGCAGTACTTC
CAMGSPRGNEQYF
>NA|NA|TRBV11-2|TRBJ1-1
TGTGCCAGCACCCGGGAGGGCCAGGGGACTGAAGCTTTCTTT
CASTREGQGTEAFF
>NA|TRBD1|TRBV27|TRBJ1-2
TGTGCCAGCAGTCTCCTCCCCAGGGGGCGCAACTATGGCTACACCTTC
CASSLLPRGRNYGYTF
>NA|NA|TRBV13|TRBJ1-6
TGTGCCAGCAGCTCCTCCGGGACAAGATATAATTCACCCCTCCACTTT
CASSSSGTRYNSPLHF
>NA|NA|TRBV18|TRBJ1-2
TGTGCCAGCTCACCAACGCGGGTAGGGGGATATGGCTACACCTTC
CASSPTRVGGYGYTF
>once|NA|TRBV2|TRBJ1-1
TGTGCCAGCAGTCGGGAAGCCTCGAACACTGAAGCTTTCTTT
CASSREASNTEAFF
>NA|NA|TRBV18|TRBJ2-2
TGTGCCAGCTCACCATTAGATCCCAACACCGGGGAGCTGTTTTTT
CASSPLDPNTGELFF
>NA|NA|TRBV7-2|TRBJ2-3
TGTGCCAGCAGCTTAACAGGGCTGGGCACAGATACGCAGTATTTT
CASSLTGLGTDTQYF
>NA|NA|TRBV7-3|TRBJ2-5
TGTGCCAGCAGCCGAGGGAGTCAAGAGACCCAGTACTTC
CASSRGSQETQYF
>NA|TRBD2|TRBV30|TRBJ2-2
TGTGCCTGGAGTGTACTTGGCGGGGGGGCCCTAATGACCGGGGAGCTGTTTTTT
CAWSVLGGGALMTGELFF
>NA|TRBD1|TRBV9|TRBJ2-1
TGTGCCAGCAGCGTCTCGGCCGGGACAGGGTTATATGAGCAGTTCTTC
CASSVSAGTGLYEQFF
>few|NA|TRBV2|TRBJ2-2
TGTGCCAGCAGTGCCGAGCAGGTACCCCGGAACACCGGGGAGCTGTTTTTT
CASSAEQVPRNTGELFF
>NA|TRBD1|TRBV2|TRBJ2-7
TGTGCCAGCAGGGACAGGGGCTACGAGCAGTACTTC
CASRDRGYEQYF
>NA|TRBD2|TRBV7-9|TRBJ2-2
TGTGCCAGCAGCTTACGGCTAGCGGGGGGGCATGGCACCGGGGAGCTGTTTTTT
CASSLRLAGGHGTGELFF
>NA|NA|TRBV4-3|TRBJ2-7
TGCGCCAGCAGCCAAGGGTGGCGGGGCCGAACGAGACAGAATGACTACGAGCAGTACTTC
CASSQGWRGRTRQNDYEQYF
>NA|NA|TRBV4-1|TRBJ2-7
TGCGCCAGCAGCCAATCGACTACGGTCCCCTACGAGCAGTACTTC
CASSQSTTVPYEQYF
>NA|NA|TRBV18|TRBJ1-2
TGTGCCAGCTCACCATCGAGAAACTATGGCTACACCTTC
CASSPSRNYGYTF
>many|NA|TRBV19|TRBJ1-5
TGTGCCAGTAGTATGAACAGGGATAGGCAGCCCCAGCATTTT
CASSMNRDRQPQHF
>NA|NA|TRBV19|TRBJ1-4
TGTGCCAGTACCACCGGGGGGAAGGAAAAACTGTTTTTT
CASTTGGKEKLFF
>NA|TRBD2|TRBV29-1|TRBJ2-5
TGCAGCGTTTACGCGGGAGCGGGGAGAGAGACCCAGTACTTC
CSVYAGAGRETQYF
>NA|NA|TRBV12-3/TRBV12-4|TRBJ2-3
TGTGCCAGCAGCATCATCACAGATACGCAGTATTTT
CASSIITDTQYF
>NA|TRBD1|TRBV5-1|TRBJ1-2
TGCGCCAGCAGCTCGTCCCGGGACAGGGCAACCTATGGCTACACCTTC
CASSSSRDRATYGYTF
>few|TRBD1|TRBV5-1|TRBJ1-2
TGCGCCAGCAGCGAGGGACAGGGTCGCTACTATGGCTACACCTTC
CASSEGQGRYYGYTF
>NA|NA|TRBV18|TRBJ2-7
TGTGCCAGCTCACAGGGGATAGCAGGGTCCTACGAGCAGTACTTC
CASSQGIAGSYEQYF
>NA|NA|TRBV19|TRBJ1-2
TGTGCCAGTAGTATGTCCGGCTATGGCTACACCTTC
CASSMSGYGYTF
>NA|TRBD2|TRBV6-5|TRBJ2-3
TGTGCCAGCAGTTACAGCGGGGGGGGCACAGATACGCAGTATTTT
CASSYSGGGTDTQYF
>NA|NA|TRBV6-4|TRBJ1-2
TGTGCCAGCAGTGACTCAGGGGTGCGGGGCTACACCTTC
CASSDSGVRGYTF
>NA|NA|TRBV6-5|TRBJ1-3
TGTGCCAGCAGTTACTCGTCAGGGCACGGAAACACCATATATTTT
CASSYSSGHGNTIYF
>NA|TRBD1|TRBV5-4|TRBJ1-1
TGTGCCAGCAGCCTCCGACAGGGGGAGAACACTGAAGCTTTCTTT
CASSLRQGENTEAFF
>NA|NA|TRBV5-1|TRBJ1-1
TGCGCCAGCAGCCTTACCCAGGGGAGCACTGAAGCTTTCTTT
CASSLTQGSTEAFF
>NA|NA|TRBV5-5|TRBJ1-2
TGTGCCAGCAGCTTATCGCCAGGGAACTATGGCTACACCTTC
CASSLSPGNYGYTF
>NA|NA|TRBV7-9|TRBJ1-2
TGTGCCAGCAGCTTCGGGGACTATGGCTACACCTTC
CASSFGDYGYTF
>NA|NA|TRBV7-2|TRBJ1-1
TGTGCCAGCAGCCCCTTCCCCCGAGGGAACACTGAAGCTTTCTTT
CASSPFPRGNTEAFF
>NA|NA|TRBV10-3|TRBJ1-5
TGTGCCATCAGCAGGGAAGGCAATCAGCCCCAGCATTTT
CAISREGNQPQHF
>few|NA|TRBV4-2|TRBJ1-4
TGTGCCAGCAGCCCCGGTAGGGCAGGGGAGGAAAAACTGTTTTTT
CASSPGRAGEEKLFF